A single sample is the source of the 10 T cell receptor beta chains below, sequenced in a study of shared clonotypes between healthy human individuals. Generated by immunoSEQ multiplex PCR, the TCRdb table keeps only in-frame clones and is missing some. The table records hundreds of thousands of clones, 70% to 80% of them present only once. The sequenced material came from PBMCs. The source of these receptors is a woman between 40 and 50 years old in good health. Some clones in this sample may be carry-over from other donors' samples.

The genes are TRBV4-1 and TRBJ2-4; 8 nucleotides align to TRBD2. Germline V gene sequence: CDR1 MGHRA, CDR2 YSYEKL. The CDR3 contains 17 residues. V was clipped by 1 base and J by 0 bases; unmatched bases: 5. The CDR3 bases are TGCGCCAGCAGCCAAGCTCGGCTAGCGGGAGCCAAAAACATTCAGTACTTC. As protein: CASSQARLAGAKNIQYF.

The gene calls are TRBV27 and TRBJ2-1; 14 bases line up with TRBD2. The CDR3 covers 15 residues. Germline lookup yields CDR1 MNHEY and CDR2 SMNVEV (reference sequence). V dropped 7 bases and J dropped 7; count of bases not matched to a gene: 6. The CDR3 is CASTTGTSGRNEQFF. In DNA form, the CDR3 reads TGTGCCAGCACCACCGGGACTAGCGGGAGAAATGAGCAGTTCTTC.

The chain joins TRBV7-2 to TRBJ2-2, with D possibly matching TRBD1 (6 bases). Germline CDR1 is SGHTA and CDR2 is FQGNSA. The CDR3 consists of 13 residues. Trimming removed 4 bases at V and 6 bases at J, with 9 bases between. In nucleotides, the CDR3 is TGTGCCAGCAGCTCTCAGGGGCCCGGGGAGCTGTTTTTT. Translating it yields CASSSQGPGELFF.

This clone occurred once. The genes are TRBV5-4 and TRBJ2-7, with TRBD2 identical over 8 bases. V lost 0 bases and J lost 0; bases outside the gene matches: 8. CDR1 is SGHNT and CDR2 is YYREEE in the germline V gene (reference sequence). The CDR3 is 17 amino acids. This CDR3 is CASSLAGLAGPSYEQYF. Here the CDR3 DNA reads TGTGCCAGCAGCTTGGCCGGGCTAGCGGGTCCCTCCTACGAGCAGTACTTC. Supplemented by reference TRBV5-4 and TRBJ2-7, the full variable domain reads ETGVTQSPTHLIKTRGQQVTLRCSSQSGHNTVSWYQQALGQGPQFIFQYYREEENGRGNFPPRFSGLQFPNYSSELNVNALELDDSALYLCASSLAGLAGPSYEQYFGPGTRLTVT.

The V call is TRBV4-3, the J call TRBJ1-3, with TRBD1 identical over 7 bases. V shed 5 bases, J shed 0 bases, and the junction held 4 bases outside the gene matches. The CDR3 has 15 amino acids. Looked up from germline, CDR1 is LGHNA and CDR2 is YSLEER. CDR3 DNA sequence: TGCGCCAGCAGCACCCGGACAGGCTCTGGAAACACCATATATTTT. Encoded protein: CASSTRTGSGNTIYF.

CDR3 in DNA: TGCGCCAGCAGCTTACAGGAACACTCTGGAAACACCATATATTTT. Translated, it gives CASSLQEHSGNTIYF. The chain recombines TRBV5-1 with TRBJ1-3; TRBD1 might be the D (5 bases). CDR3 length equals 15 residues. Germline assignment: CDR1 SGHRS and CDR2 YFSETQ. Deletions cut 2 bases from V and 0 bases from J, with 9 bases between.

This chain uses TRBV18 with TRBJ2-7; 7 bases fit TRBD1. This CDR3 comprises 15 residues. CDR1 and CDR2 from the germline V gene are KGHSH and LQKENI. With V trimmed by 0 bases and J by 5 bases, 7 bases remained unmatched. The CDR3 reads CASSPPGQRPDEQYF. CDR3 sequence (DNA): TGTGCCAGCTCACCACCGGGACAGAGACCAGACGAGCAGTACTTC.

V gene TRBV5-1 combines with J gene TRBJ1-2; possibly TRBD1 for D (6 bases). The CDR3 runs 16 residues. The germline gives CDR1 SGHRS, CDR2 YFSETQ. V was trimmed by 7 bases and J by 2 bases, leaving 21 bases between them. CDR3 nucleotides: TGCGCCAGCGCCCTCCGGAGGGGGACAAACAACTATGGCTACACCTTC. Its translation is CASALRRGTNNYGYTF.

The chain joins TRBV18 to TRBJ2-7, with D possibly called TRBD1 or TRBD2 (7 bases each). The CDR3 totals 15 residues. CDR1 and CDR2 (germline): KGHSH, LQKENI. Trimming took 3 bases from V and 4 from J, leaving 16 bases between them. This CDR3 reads CASSPLQGGSYEQYF. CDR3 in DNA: TGTGCCAGCTCACCGCTCCAGGGGGGGAGTTACGAGCAGTACTTC.

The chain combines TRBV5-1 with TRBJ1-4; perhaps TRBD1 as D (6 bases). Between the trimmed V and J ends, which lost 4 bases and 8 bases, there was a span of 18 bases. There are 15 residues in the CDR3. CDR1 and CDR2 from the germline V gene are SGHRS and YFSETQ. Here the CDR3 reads CASSPGGQQREKLFF. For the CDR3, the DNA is TGCGCCAGCAGCCCGGGTGGACAGCAGAGGGAAAAACTGTTTTTT.